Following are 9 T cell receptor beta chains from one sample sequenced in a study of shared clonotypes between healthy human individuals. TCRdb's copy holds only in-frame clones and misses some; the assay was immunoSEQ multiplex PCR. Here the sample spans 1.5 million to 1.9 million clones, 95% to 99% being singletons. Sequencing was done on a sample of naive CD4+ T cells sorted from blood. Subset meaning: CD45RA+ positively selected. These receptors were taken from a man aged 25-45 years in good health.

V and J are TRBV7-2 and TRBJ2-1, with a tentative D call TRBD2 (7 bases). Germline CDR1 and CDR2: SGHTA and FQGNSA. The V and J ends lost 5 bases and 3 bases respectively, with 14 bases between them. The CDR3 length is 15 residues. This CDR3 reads CASSPWGGDYNEQFF. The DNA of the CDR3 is TGTGCCAGCAGCCCCTGGGGGGGCGACTACAATGAGCAGTTCTTC.

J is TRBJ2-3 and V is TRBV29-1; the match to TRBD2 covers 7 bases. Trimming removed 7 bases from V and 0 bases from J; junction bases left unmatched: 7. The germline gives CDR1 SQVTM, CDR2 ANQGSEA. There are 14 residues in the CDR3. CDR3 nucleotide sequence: TGCAGCGCCCAAGCGGGACTCAGCACAGATACGCAGTATTTT. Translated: CSAQAGLSTDTQYF.

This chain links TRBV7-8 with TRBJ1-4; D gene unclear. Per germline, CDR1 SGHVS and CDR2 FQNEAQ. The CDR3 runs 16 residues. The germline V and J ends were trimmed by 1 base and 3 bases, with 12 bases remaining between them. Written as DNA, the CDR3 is TGTGCCAGCAGCTTAGGGAGCGCAGGCGCTAATGAAAAACTGTTTTTT. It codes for CASSLGSAGANEKLFF.

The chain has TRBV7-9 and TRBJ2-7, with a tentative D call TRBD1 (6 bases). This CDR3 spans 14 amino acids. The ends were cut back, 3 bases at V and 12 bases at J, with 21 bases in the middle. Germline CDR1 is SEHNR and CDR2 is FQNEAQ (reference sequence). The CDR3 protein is CASSFSGALDGGYF. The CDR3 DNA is TGTGCCAGCAGCTTTTCAGGGGCGCTAGACGGAGGGTACTTC.

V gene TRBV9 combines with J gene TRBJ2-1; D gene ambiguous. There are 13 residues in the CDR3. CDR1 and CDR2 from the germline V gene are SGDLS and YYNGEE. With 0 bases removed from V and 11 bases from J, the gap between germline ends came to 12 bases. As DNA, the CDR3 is TGTGCCAGCAGCGTAGTCCAAGAAAGACAGCAGTTCTTC. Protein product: CASSVVQERQQFF.

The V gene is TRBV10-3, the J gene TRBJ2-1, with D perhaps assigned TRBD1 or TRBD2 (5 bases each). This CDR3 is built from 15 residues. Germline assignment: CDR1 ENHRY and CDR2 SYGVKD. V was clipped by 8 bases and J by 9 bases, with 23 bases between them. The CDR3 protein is CAIGLFGEKGTEQFF. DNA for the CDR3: TGTGCCATCGGTCTCTTTGGGGAGAAAGGGACTGAGCAGTTCTTC.

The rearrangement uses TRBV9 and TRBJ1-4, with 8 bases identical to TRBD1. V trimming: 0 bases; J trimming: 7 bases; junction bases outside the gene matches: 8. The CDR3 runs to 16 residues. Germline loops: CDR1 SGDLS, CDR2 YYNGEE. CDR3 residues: CASSVGQGALSEKLFF. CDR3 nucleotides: TGTGCCAGCAGCGTAGGGCAGGGGGCTCTAAGTGAAAAACTGTTTTTT.

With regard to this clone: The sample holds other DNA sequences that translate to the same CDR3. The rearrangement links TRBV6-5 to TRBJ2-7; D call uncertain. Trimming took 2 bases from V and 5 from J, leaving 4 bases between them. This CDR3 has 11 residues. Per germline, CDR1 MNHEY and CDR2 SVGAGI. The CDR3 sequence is CASSYSNEQYF. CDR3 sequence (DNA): TGTGCCAGCAGTTACAGTAACGAGCAGTACTTC.

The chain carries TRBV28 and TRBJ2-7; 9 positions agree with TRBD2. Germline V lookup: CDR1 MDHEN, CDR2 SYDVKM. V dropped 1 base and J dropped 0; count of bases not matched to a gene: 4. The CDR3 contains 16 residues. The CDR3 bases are TGTGCCAGCAGTTTATTGGCGGGAGGGCCCTCCTACGAGCAGTACTTC. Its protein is CASSLLAGGPSYEQYF.